This T cell receptor beta chain was sequenced in a study of tumor-infiltrating lymphocytes in localized non-small cell lung cancer. Study-wide findings and caveats: Available tissue quantity limited TCR sequencing to a patient subset.

To note about this clone: Its target is not known.

In germline, CDR1 is SGHAT, CDR2 FQNNGV. V lost 5 bases and J 5 bases, leaving 9 bases between the germline ends. This CDR3 spans 12 amino acids. Libraries were prepared by immunoSEQ multiplex PCR; TCRdb keeps only in-frame clonotypes and omits some of them. Of 6,800 or so clones listed, roughly three quarters were seen once; the top ten hold roughly 4.8%. This receptor was taken from a human donor with non-small cell lung cancer. The specimen was uninvolved lung tissue not adjacent to the tumor. The chain links TRBV11-2 to TRBJ1-2; D is perhaps TRBD1 (5 bases). CDR3 loop: CASSPEGYGYTF. The CDR3 DNA sequence: TGTGCCAGCAGCCCGGAGGGGTATGGCTACACCTTC.